This T cell receptor (beta chain) was documented in a study of T cells in Graves' hyperthyroidism and ophthalmopathy. When ophthalmopathy did not progress within 18 months, Graves' hyperthyroidism was considered stable. Concerning this clonotype: Antigen specificity is unknown.

Overall study results and limits: Clonotypes that were expanded in thyroid above 0.001 mostly appeared in blood too.

The V segment lost 3 bases and the J segment 5 bases; nucleotides outside the gene matches: 5. The CDR3 extends over 17 amino acids. CDR1 and CDR2 (germline): KGHDR, SFDVKD. RNA transcripts were the template for amplifying TCR beta CDR3 regions. A first-round RT-PCR of the TCR CDR3 used the HTBI primer set. Using its own MiXCR run on the multiplex PCR reads, TCRdb lists one record per CDR3 protein. The sample has about 400,000 distinct CDR3 sequences; 15% are singletons. Specimen: blood. The chain has TRBV24-1 and TRBJ2-1; TRBD2 matches 14 bases. The TCR originated in a woman under 40 with Graves' hyperthyroidism. In DNA, the CDR3 is TGTGCCACCAGTGATCCGGGACTAGCGGGAGAGAACAATGAGCAGTTCTTC. This sequence encodes CATSDPGLAGENNEQFF.